This T cell receptor beta chain is drawn from a study of chemoradiotherapy in HPV16-positive cancers. About the research overall: Functional T-cell assays on a couple of HPV16-positive patients' cells defined candidate HPV-specific clones and common TCR motifs. Study outcomes and limitations: Candidate HPV-specific clones and E7-related TCR motifs grew in tumor during treatment.

Germline V lookup: CDR1 LNHDA, CDR2 SQIVND (reference sequence). CDR3 length equals 12 residues. Germline trimming cut 6 bases from V and 12 bases from J; bases unmatched to any gene: 5. Comment on this clone: Its antigen is still unknown.

Libraries were prepared by immunoSEQ multiplex PCR; TCRdb keeps only in-frame clonotypes and omits some of them. This table holds roughly 4,600 clones, roughly 87% found once. V is TRBV19 and J is TRBJ1-5; 10 nucleotides align to TRBD1. Source: tumor tissue, taken from a patient who underwent chemoradiotherapy. The sequence derives from a human donor with HPV-associated anogenital cancer. CDR3 sequence (DNA): TGTGCCAGTAGAGGGACAGGGGCTAACCAGCATTTT. It yields the protein CASRGTGANQHF.